The clone carrying this T cell receptor (beta chain) appeared a single time. What it binds is not known. Libraries were prepared by immunoSEQ multiplex PCR; TCRdb keeps only in-frame clonotypes and omits some of them. This table holds 250,000 to 400,000 clones, roughly 86% found once. The data are from a study of cytomegalovirus exposure and HLA in healthy donors. Study background: In a later analysis, the roughly 120 validation repertoires were reported to have used the same platform as the 600 to 800 first-cohort repertoires.

Study-level points and caveats: The dataset shows that most TCR sequences were rare, while some public TCRs occurred in many donors.

Material: PBMCs. This receptor was identified in a man between 25 and 39 years old in good health and CMV-seronegative.

This CDR3 reads CASSQNYEQYF. The CDR3 DNA follows: TGCGCCAGCAGCCAGAATTACGAGCAGTACTTC. This chain connects TRBV5-1 to TRBJ2-7, with D uncertain. V was trimmed by 4 bases and J by 4 bases, leaving 6 bases between them. CDR1 and CDR2 (germline): SGHRS, YFSETQ. The CDR3 is 11 residues long.